These 29 T cell receptor beta chains were all obtained from the same sample, sequenced in a study of T cells expressing NK-cell markers. TCRdb re-called the 5' RACE reads and shows each CDR3 protein once, DNA omitted. This sample's clone table lists about 260,000 distinct CDR3 sequences. Sequencing was carried out using blood T cells: a sorted CD56 or NKG2C T cell subset, CD4+ or CD8+ T cells, or bulk PBMC T cells (not recorded which). The receptors were sampled from a man between 18 and 29 years old in good health.

The rearrangement uses TRBV29-1 and TRBJ1-5; TCRdb outputs TRBD1, but without DNA this stays unchecked. Germline CDR1 SQVTM, CDR2 ANQGSEA. The CDR3 consists of 14 residues. CDR3 sequence: CSVGGSGVGQPQHF. Filled out from reference TRBV29-1 and TRBJ1-5, the complete variable domain reads SAVISQKPSRDICQRGTSLTIQCQVDSQVTMMFWYRQQPGQSLTLIATANQGSEATYESGFVIDKFPISRPNLTFSTLTVSNMSPEDSSIYLCSVGGSGVGQPQHFGDGTRLSIL.

The V call is TRBV28, the J call TRBJ2-3. The CDR3 extends over 14 amino acids. The germline gives CDR1 MDHEN, CDR2 SYDVKM. CDR3 region: CASSFEQLTDTQYF.

The V gene is TRBV28, the J gene TRBJ1-5; as DNA is missing, the TRBD1 call by TCRdb cannot be tested. Germline V CDR1 and CDR2: MDHEN, SYDVKM. The CDR3 sequence is 16 residues long. The chain's CDR3 is CASRPGTDLRNQPQHF.

V and J are TRBV29-1 and TRBJ1-5; TCRdb returns TRBD1, unconfirmable since there is no DNA. CDR3 size: 13 residues. Germline V gene data show CDR1 as SQVTM and CDR2 as ANQGSEA. The CDR3 sequence: CSTAQGGNQPQHF. The full variable domain, with the rest looked up from reference TRBV29-1 and TRBJ1-5, is SAVISQKPSRDICQRGTSLTIQCQVDSQVTMMFWYRQQPGQSLTLIATANQGSEATYESGFVIDKFPISRPNLTFSTLTVSNMSPEDSSIYLCSTAQGGNQPQHFGDGTRLSIL.

CDR3 loop: CSALQGPNEKLFF. V is TRBV20-1 and J is TRBJ1-4; TCRdb outputs TRBD1, but without DNA this stays unchecked. Germline CDR1 reads DFQATT; CDR2 reads SNEGSKA (reference sequence). The CDR3 sequence is 13 residues long.

The J gene is TRBJ2-6, the V gene TRBV10-3. CDR3 size: 11 residues. Looked up from germline, CDR1 is ENHRY and CDR2 is SYGVKD. The CDR3 is CATLGANVLTF.

The rearrangement joins TRBV6-2 or TRBV6-3 to TRBJ2-7; the TRBD1 assignment by TCRdb is unverifiable without DNA. Per the germline V gene, CDR1 is MNHEY and CDR2 is SVGEGT. The CDR3 length is 15 residues. CDR3 sequence reads: CASSWDRGDTYEQYF.

V is TRBV30 and J is TRBJ2-3; no DNA is available, so the TRBD1 call from TCRdb remains unchecked. In germline, CDR1 is GTSNPN, CDR2 SVGIG (reference sequence). The CDR3 length is 14 residues. CDR3 region: CAWTDRGGTDTQYF.

The rearrangement uses TRBV6-6 and TRBJ2-3; lacking DNA, the TRBD2 call made by TCRdb goes unchecked. The germline V gene has CDR1 MNHNY and CDR2 SVGAGI (reference sequence). CDR3 size: 12 residues. CDR3 in amino acids: CASRPHLDTQYF.

The J gene is TRBJ2-1, the V gene TRBV12-3 or TRBV12-4; the D call of TRBD1 rests on TCRdb alone, since no DNA is present to check it. The CDR3 contains 16 residues. The CDR3 loop is CASSRTGGAPYNEQFF.

The V and J genes are TRBV12-3 or TRBV12-4 and TRBJ1-5; TCRdb returns TRBD1, unconfirmable since there is no DNA. This CDR3 has 12 amino acids. CDR3: CASSTEQGAPHF.

The chain uses TRBV4-1 and TRBJ1-5. The CDR3 spans 14 residues. Germline CDR1 is MGHRA and CDR2 is YSYEKL. The CDR3 spells CASSQVGGQQPQHF.

The genes are TRBV29-1 and TRBJ1-2. This CDR3 has 14 residues. Germline V gene sequence: CDR1 SQVTM, CDR2 ANQGSEA. Here the CDR3 reads CSVVLAGSNYGYTF.

This rearrangement joins TRBV20-1 to TRBJ2-1; TCRdb indicates TRBD2, and absent DNA this call remains unverified. The CDR3 loop spans 16 amino acids. Germline V gene data show CDR1 as DFQATT and CDR2 as SNEGSKA (reference sequence). This CDR3 reads CSARTPNANSNNEQFF.

The chain links TRBV7-2 to TRBJ2-5. Germline lookup yields CDR1 SGHTA and CDR2 FQGNSA. CDR3 length: 13 amino acids. The CDR3 loop reads CASSGGVQETQYF.

CDR3 protein: CASSDPGTSVHTQYF. The genes are TRBV25-1 and TRBJ2-3; TCRdb returns TRBD1, unconfirmable since there is no DNA. This CDR3 is 15 amino acids long. In germline, CDR1 is MGHDK, CDR2 SYGVNS.

This sequence joins TRBV7-6 and TRBJ1-6; TCRdb's assignment of TRBD1 cannot be checked, as there is no DNA. Germline V gene data show CDR1 as SGHVS and CDR2 as FNYEAQ. There are 16 residues in the CDR3. CDR3 sequence: CASSPGQGIRNSPLHF.

The rearrangement joins TRBV29-1 to TRBJ1-4. This CDR3 is built from 12 residues. Germline V gene lookup returns CDR1 SQVTM and CDR2 ANQGSEA. This CDR3 is CSVREGSGKLFF.

This chain links TRBV28 with TRBJ2-1; the TCRdb D gene call, TRBD1, has no DNA to confirm it. Germline CDR1 and CDR2: MDHEN and SYDVKM. The CDR3 is 18 residues long. CDR3 amino acids: CASSLPLMGVSSYNEQFF. Based on the CDR3 plus reference TRBV28 and TRBJ2-1, the full variable domain is DVKVTQSSRYLVKRTGEKVFLECVQDMDHENMFWYRQDPGLGLRLIYFSYDVKMKEKGDIPEGYSVSREKKERFSLILESASTNQTSMYLCASSLPLMGVSSYNEQFFGPGTRLTVL.

The chain joins TRBV7-9 to TRBJ2-1; TCRdb lists TRBD1, though no DNA is available to test this call. The germline CDR1 and CDR2 sequences are SEHNR and FQNEAQ (reference sequence). This CDR3 has 13 amino acids. The CDR3 sequence is CASGWGSYNEQFF.

The chain links TRBV7-2 to TRBJ2-7; TCRdb selects TRBD1, and the lack of DNA leaves this call unchecked. From germline, CDR1 is SGHTA and CDR2 FQGNSA. This CDR3 is 13 amino acids long. CDR3 in amino acids: CASSFDRVYEQYF.

The chain uses TRBV7-9 and TRBJ2-3; TCRdb proposes TRBD1, but this gene call is untestable without DNA. The CDR3 contains 15 residues. Germline V gives CDR1 SEHNR, CDR2 FQNEAQ (reference sequence). The CDR3 protein is CASSLSAGRTDTQYF.

The gene calls are TRBV10-3 and TRBJ2-3; the TCRdb call, TRBD1, lacks DNA for checking. Germline V lookup: CDR1 ENHRY, CDR2 SYGVKD. The CDR3 is 13 residues long. The CDR3 sequence: CAIVEPGKSGQYF.

V gene TRBV6-5 combines with J gene TRBJ1-1. This CDR3 spans 14 amino acids. CDR1 is MNHEY, CDR2 SVGAGI, per germline. The CDR3 protein is CASSYSGRGTEAFF.

The chain combines TRBV29-1 with TRBJ1-1; TCRdb's D call of TRBD1 is untestable without DNA. Germline V gene lookup returns CDR1 SQVTM and CDR2 ANQGSEA. This CDR3 contains 14 residues. The CDR3 protein is CSVGLKGGYTEAFF.

The chain couples TRBV5-5 to TRBJ2-5; TCRdb picks TRBD2, but there is no DNA to check that call. This CDR3 has 16 residues. The germline CDR1 and CDR2 sequences are SGHKS and YYEKEE (reference sequence). The CDR3 here is CASSSRTSGDQETQYF.

The CDR3 protein is CSVDSTGELFF. The chain employs TRBV29-1 and TRBJ2-2. In germline, CDR1 is SQVTM, CDR2 ANQGSEA. The CDR3 consists of 11 residues.

This chain joins TRBV6-1 and TRBJ2-4; TCRdb returns TRBD2, unconfirmable since there is no DNA. Germline values: CDR1 MNHNS, CDR2 SASEGT. This CDR3 contains 14 residues. Here the CDR3 reads CASSVSGAKNIQYF.

The rearrangement joins TRBV12-3 or TRBV12-4 to TRBJ2-5; TCRdb gives TRBD2 as the D gene, but with no DNA this cannot be confirmed. The CDR3 is 13 residues long. CDR3 in amino acids: CASKWSGQETQYF.